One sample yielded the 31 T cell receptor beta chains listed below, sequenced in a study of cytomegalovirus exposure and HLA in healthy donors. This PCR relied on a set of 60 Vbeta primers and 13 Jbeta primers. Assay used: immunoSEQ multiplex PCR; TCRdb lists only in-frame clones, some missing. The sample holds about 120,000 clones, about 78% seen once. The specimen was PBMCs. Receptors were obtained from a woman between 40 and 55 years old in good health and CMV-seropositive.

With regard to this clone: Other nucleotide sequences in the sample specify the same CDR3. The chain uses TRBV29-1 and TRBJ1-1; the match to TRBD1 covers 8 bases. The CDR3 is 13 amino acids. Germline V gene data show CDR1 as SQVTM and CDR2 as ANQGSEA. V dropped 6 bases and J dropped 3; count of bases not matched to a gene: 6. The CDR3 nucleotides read TGCAGCGTGCGACAGGGACAGGACACTGAAGCTTTCTTT. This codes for CSVRQGQDTEAFF.

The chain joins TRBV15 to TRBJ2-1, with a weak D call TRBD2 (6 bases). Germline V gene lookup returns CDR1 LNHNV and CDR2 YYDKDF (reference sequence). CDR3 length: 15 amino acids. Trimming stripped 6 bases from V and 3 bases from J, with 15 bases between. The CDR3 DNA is TGTGCCACCAGAGATGATCGGGGGTACTACAATGAGCAGTTCTTC. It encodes CATRDDRGYYNEQFF. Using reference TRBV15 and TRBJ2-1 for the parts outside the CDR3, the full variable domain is DAMVIQNPRYQVTQFGKPVTLSCSQTLNHNVMYWYQQKSSQAPKLLFHYYDKDFNNEADTPDNFQSRRPNTSFCFLDIRSPGLGDTAMYLCATRDDRGYYNEQFFGPGTRLTVL.

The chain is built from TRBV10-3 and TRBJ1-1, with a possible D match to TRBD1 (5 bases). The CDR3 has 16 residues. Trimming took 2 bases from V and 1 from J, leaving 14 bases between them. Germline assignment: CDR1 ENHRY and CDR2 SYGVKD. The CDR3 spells CAISEGRGGENTEAFF. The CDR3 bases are TGTGCCATCAGTGAGGGGAGGGGCGGGGAGAACACTGAAGCTTTCTTT.

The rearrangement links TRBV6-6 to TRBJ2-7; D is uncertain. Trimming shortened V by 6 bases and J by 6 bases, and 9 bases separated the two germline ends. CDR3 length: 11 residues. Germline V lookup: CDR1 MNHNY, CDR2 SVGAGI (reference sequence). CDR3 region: CASRLHAEQYF. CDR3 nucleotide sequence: TGTGCCAGCAGACTACACGCCGAGCAGTACTTC.

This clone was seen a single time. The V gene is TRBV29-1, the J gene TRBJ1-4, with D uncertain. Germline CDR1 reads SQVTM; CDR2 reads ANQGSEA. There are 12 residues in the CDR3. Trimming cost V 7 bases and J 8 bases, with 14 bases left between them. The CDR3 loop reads CSASPGEEKLFF. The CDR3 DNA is TGCAGCGCTTCTCCCGGGGAAGAAAAACTGTTTTTT. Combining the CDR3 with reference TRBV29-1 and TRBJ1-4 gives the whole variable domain SAVISQKPSRDICQRGTSLTIQCQVDSQVTMMFWYRQQPGQSLTLIATANQGSEATYESGFVIDKFPISRPNLTFSTLTVSNMSPEDSSIYLCSASPGEEKLFFGSGTQLSVL.

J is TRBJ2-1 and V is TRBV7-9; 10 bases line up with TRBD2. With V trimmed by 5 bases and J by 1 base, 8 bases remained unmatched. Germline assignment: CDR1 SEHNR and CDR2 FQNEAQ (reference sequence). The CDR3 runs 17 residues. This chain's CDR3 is CASSRLAGGQSYNEQFF. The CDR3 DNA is TGTGCCAGCAGCCGATTAGCGGGGGGCCAGTCCTACAATGAGCAGTTCTTC.

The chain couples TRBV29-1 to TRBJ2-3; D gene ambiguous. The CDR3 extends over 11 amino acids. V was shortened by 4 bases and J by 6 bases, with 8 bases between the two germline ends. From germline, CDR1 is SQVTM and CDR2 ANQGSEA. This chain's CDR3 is CSVGLRDTQYF. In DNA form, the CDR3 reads TGCAGCGTTGGTTTGCGGGATACGCAGTATTTT.

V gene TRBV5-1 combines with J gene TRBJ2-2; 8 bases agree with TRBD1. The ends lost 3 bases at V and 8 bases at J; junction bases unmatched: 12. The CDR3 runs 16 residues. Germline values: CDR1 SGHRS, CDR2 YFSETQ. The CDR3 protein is CASSSYRGITPGELFF. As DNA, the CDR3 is TGCGCCAGCAGCTCGTACAGGGGGATAACACCGGGGGAGCTGTTTTTT. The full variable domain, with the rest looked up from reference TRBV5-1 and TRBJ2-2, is KAGVTQTPRYLIKTRGQQVTLSCSPISGHRSVSWYQQTPGQGLQFLFEYFSETQRNKGNFPGRFSGRQFSNSRSEMNVSTLELGDSALYLCASSSYRGITPGELFFGEGSRLTVL.

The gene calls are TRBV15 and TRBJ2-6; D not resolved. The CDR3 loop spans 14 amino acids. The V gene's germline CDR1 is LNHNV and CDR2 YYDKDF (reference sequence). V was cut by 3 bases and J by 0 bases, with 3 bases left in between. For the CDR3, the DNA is TGTGCCACCAGCAGTCACTCTGGGGCCAACGTCCTGACTTTC. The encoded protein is CATSSHSGANVLTF.

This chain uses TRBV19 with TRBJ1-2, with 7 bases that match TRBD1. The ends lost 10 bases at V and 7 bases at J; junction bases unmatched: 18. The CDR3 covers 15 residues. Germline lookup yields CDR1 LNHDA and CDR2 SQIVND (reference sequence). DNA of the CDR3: TGTGCCATCGACCGAAGAGAGACAGGGCGGCGTGGCTACACCTTC. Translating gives CAIDRRETGRRGYTF.

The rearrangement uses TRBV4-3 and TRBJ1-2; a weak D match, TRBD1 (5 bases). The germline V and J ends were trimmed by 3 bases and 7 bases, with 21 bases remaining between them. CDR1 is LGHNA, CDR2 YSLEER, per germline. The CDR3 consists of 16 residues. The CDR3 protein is CASSHSSRRGYIGYTF. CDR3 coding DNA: TGCGCCAGCAGCCACTCTAGTAGAAGGGGTTACATTGGCTACACCTTC.

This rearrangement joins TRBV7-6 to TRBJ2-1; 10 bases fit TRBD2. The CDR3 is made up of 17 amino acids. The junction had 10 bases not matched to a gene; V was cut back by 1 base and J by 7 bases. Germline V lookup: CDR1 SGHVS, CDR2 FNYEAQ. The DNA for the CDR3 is TGTGCCAGCAGCTTAGAAGTAGCGGGGGGCCTAGGAAATGAGCAGTTCTTC. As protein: CASSLEVAGGLGNEQFF. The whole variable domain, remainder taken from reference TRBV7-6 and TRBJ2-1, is GAGVSQSPRYKVTKRGQDVALRCDPISGHVSLYWYRQALGQGPEFLTYFNYEAQQDKSGLPNDRFSAERPEGSISTLTIQRTEQRDSAMYRCASSLEVAGGLGNEQFFGPGTRLTVL.

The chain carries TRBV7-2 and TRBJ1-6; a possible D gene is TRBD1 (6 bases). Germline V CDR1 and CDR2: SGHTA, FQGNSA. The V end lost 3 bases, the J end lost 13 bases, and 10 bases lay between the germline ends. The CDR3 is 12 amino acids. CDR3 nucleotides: TGTGCCAGCAGCTTCCAGGGGCCCCCCCTCCACTTT. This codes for CASSFQGPPLHF.

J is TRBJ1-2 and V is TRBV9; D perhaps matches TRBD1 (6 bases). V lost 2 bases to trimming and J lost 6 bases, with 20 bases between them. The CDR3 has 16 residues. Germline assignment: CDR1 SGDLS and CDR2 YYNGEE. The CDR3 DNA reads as TGTGCCAGCAGCGTTCGACCAATGGGGGCGGGGGATGGCTACACCTTC. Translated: CASSVRPMGAGDGYTF.

The DNA for the CDR3 is TGTGCCAGCAATCTAGAAGGGGATCAGCCCCAGCATTTT. This translates into CASNLEGDQPQHF. The chain employs TRBV21-1 and TRBJ1-5; TRBD1 is the table's D call and was not checked against the DNA. TRBV21-1 is an annotated pseudogene. This CDR3 is 13 amino acids long.

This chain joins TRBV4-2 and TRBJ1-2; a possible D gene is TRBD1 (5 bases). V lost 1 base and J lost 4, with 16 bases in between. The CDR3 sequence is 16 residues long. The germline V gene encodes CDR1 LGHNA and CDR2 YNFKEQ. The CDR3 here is CASSQGGSRWSYGYTF. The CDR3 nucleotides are TGTGCCAGCAGCCAAGGGGGCTCACGGTGGTCCTATGGCTACACCTTC.

CDR3 DNA sequence: TGCGCCAGCAGCTTGGGGGAGGTCACAGATACGCAGTATTTT. Encoded protein: CASSLGEVTDTQYF. The chain couples TRBV5-1 to TRBJ2-3; possibly TRBD2 for D (6 bases). V was shortened by 0 bases and J by 2 bases, with 7 bases between the two germline ends. The CDR3 is 14 amino acids. From germline, CDR1 is SGHRS and CDR2 YFSETQ.

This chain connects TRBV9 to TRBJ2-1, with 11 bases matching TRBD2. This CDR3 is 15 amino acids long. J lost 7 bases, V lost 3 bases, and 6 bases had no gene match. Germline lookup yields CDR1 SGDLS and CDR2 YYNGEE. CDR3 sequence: CASSELAGAYNEQFF. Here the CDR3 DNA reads TGTGCCAGCAGCGAACTAGCGGGGGCTTATAATGAGCAGTTCTTC.

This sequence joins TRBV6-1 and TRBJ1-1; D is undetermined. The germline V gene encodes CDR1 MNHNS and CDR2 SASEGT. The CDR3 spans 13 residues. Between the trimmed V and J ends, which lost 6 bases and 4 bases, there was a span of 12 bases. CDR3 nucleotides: TGTGCCAGCAGGTGGGGAGAGGGCACTGAAGCTTTCTTT. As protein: CASRWGEGTEAFF.

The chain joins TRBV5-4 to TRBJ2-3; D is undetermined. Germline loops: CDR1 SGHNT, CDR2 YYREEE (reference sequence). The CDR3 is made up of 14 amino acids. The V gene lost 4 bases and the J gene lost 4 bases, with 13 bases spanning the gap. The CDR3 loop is CASSPVAPADTQYF. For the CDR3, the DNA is TGTGCCAGCAGCCCCGTCGCACCAGCAGATACGCAGTATTTT.

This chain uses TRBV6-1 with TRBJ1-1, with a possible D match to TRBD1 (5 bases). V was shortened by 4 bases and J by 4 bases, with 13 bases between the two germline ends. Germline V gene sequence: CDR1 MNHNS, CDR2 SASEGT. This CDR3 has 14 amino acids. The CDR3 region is CASSARGEITEAFF. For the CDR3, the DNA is TGTGCCAGCAGTGCCCGGGGGGAGATCACTGAAGCTTTCTTT.

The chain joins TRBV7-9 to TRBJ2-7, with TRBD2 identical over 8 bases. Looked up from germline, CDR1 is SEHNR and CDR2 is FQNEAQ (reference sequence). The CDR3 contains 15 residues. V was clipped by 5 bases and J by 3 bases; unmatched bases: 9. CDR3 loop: CASSPDLGRGYEQYF. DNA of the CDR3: TGTGCCAGCAGCCCAGACCTCGGGAGGGGCTACGAGCAGTACTTC.

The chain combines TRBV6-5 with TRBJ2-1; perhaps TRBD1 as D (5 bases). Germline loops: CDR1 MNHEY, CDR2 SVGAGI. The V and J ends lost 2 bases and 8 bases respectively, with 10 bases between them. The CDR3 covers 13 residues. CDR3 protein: CASSYKGRYEQFF. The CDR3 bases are TGTGCCAGCAGTTACAAGGGGCGCTATGAGCAGTTCTTC.

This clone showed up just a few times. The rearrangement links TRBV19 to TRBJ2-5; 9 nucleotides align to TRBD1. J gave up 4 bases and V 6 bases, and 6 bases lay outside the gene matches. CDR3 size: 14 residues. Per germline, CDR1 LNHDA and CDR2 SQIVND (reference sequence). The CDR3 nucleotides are TGTGCCAGTAGGGACAGGGGAAGGGGAGAGACCCAGTACTTC. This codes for CASRDRGRGETQYF.

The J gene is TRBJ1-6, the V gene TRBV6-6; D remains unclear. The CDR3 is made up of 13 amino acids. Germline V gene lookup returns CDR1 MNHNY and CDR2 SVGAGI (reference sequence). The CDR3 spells CASLSSYNSPLHF. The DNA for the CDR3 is TGTGCGAGCCTAAGCTCCTATAATTCACCCCTCCACTTT.

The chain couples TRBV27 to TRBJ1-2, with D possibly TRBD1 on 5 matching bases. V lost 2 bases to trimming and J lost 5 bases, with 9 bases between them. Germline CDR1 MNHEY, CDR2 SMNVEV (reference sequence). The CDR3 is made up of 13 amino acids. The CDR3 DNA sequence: TGTGCCAGCAGTTTACAGGGCGGATATGGCTACACCTTC. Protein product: CASSLQGGYGYTF.

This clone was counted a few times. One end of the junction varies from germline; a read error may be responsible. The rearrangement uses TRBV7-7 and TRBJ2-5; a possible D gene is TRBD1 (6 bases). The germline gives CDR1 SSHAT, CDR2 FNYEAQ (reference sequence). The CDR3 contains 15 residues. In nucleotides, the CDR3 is TGTGCTAGCAGCTTAGCCGGTGGGGGCGGCGAGACCCAGTACTTC. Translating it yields CASSLAGGGGETQYF.

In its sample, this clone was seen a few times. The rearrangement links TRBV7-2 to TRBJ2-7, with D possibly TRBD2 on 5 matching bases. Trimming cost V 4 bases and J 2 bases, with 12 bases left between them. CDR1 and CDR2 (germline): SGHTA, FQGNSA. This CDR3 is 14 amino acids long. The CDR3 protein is CASSSDSATYEQYF. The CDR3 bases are TGTGCCAGCAGCTCGGATAGCGCTACCTACGAGCAGTACTTC. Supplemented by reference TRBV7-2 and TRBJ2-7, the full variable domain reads GAGVSQSPSNKVTEKGKDVELRCDPISGHTALYWYRQSLGQGLEFLIYFQGNSAPDKSGLPSDRFSAERTGGSVSTLTIQRTQQEDSAVYLCASSSDSATYEQYFGPGTRLTVT.

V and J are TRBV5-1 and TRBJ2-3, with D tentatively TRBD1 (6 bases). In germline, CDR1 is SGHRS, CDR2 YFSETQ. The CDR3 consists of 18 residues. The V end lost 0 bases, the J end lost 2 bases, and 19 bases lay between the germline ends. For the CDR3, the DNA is TGCGCCAGCAGCTTGGGCCCCTATACGGGACAAAACACAGATACGCAGTATTTT. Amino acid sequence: CASSLGPYTGQNTDTQYF.

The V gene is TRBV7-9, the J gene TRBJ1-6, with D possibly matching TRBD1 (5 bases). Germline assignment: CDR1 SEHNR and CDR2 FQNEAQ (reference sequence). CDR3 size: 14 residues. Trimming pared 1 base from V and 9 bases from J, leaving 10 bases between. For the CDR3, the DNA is TGTGCCAGCAGCTTAGACGGCAGGGCTTCACCCCTCCACTTT. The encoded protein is CASSLDGRASPLHF.

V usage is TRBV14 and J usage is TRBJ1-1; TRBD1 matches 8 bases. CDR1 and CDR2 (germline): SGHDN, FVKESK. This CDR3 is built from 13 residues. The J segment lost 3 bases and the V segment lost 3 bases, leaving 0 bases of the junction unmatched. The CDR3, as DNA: TGTGCCAGCAGCCAGGACAGGGACACTGAAGCTTTCTTT. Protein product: CASSQDRDTEAFF.